A single sample gave rise to the 29 T cell receptor beta chains below, sequenced in a study of CD8 T cells in ankylosing spondylitis (dated by TCRdb to about 2017). The study at large found these results: A TCR beta motif of about eight highly homologous amino acid variants appeared characteristic of blood from ankylosing spondylitis patients.

Library generation was performed with 5' RACE. Sequencing took place on an Illumina HiSeq 2500. The public reads were reanalyzed by TCRdb: fastp trimming at Q25, MiXCR alignment, in-frame beta chains only. For every CDR3 protein sequence, its rows merge into one entry that carries the most common genes and DNA. Recorded for this sample are 700,000 to 1,000,000 distinct CDR3 sequences; about 11% of them occurred a single time. The top ten constitute approximately 0.51% of the sample. These receptors have no identified antigens. The specimen was blood, either unsorted or a sorted T cell fraction (not recorded which). Receptors originate from a male donor with ankylosing spondylitis.

At least ten counts were recorded for this clonotype. The V call is TRBV20-1, the J call TRBJ2-1, with TRBD2 matching 12 bases. V trimming: 0 bases; J trimming: 4 bases; junction bases outside the gene matches: 10. The CDR3 runs 18 residues. The germline V gene has CDR1 DFQATT and CDR2 SNEGSKA (reference sequence). CDR3 sequence reads: CSARDFRLAGALYNEQFF. The DNA for the CDR3 is TGCAGTGCTAGAGATTTTCGACTAGCGGGAGCGTTGTACAATGAGCAGTTCTTC.

This clonotype was counted many times. The J gene is TRBJ2-3, the V gene TRBV10-3, with a tentative D call TRBD1 (7 bases). Germline values: CDR1 ENHRY, CDR2 SYGVKD. Deletions cut 5 bases from V and 4 bases from J, with 19 bases between. This CDR3 contains 16 residues. DNA of the CDR3: TGTGCCATCAGTAAACCGGGTCAGGGGGGCCCAGATACGCAGTATTTT. Translating it yields CAISKPGQGGPDTQYF.

The chain links TRBV12-3 or TRBV12-4 to TRBJ2-1; TRBD2 agrees at 10 bases. The junction had 7 bases not matched to a gene; V was cut back by 2 bases and J by 6 bases. This CDR3 region has 16 residues. The CDR3 loop reads CASSLMGGLAFNEQFF. The CDR3 bases are TGTGCCAGCAGTTTAATGGGGGGACTAGCGTTCAATGAGCAGTTCTTC.

This chain joins TRBV28 and TRBJ2-7; 8 nucleotides align to TRBD2. The germline V gene has CDR1 MDHEN and CDR2 SYDVKM. V was clipped by 8 bases and J by 4 bases; unmatched bases: 7. This CDR3 has 13 residues. This CDR3 reads CASLTGGGYEQYF. The CDR3 DNA reads as TGTGCCAGCCTCACGGGGGGGGGATACGAGCAGTACTTC.

This clonotype has ten or more counts. The chain recombines TRBV27 with TRBJ2-5; TRBD1 might be the D (5 bases). CDR3 length equals 13 residues. With 8 bases removed from V and 3 bases from J, the gap between germline ends came to 13 bases. CDR1 is MNHEY, CDR2 SMNVEV, per germline (reference sequence). In DNA form, the CDR3 reads TGTGCCAGCCGTAGGGGCACGGAAGAGACCCAGTACTTC. This sequence encodes CASRRGTEETQYF.

The sample holds a few counts of this clonotype. The chain combines TRBV21-1 with TRBJ2-7; TRBD2, as called in the table, went unchecked against the DNA. TRBV21-1 counts as a pseudogene. This CDR3 contains 13 residues. DNA of the CDR3: TGTGCCAGCAGGGGCCCGGTGAGATACGAGCAGTACTTC. The encoded protein is CASRGPVRYEQYF.

This clonotype was seen a few times. The chain recombines TRBV27 with TRBJ1-5; D remains ambiguous. CDR1 is MNHEY and CDR2 is SMNVEV in the germline V gene (reference sequence). Trimming pared 6 bases from V and 3 bases from J, leaving 6 bases between. This CDR3 is 12 amino acids long. The CDR3 bases are TGTGCCAGCAGCTTTATCAATCAGCCCCAGCATTTT. It codes for CASSFINQPQHF.

The V gene is TRBV4-3, the J gene TRBJ2-1; the match to TRBD1 covers 8 bases. Germline trimming cut 0 bases from V and 4 bases from J; bases unmatched to any gene: 2. Looked up from germline, CDR1 is LGHNA and CDR2 is YSLEER. CDR3 size: 15 residues. The CDR3 region is CASSQEGDRYNEQFF. CDR3 coding DNA: TGCGCCAGCAGCCAAGAGGGGGACAGGTACAATGAGCAGTTCTTC.

This clonotype was found a few times. The chain is built from TRBV15 and TRBJ1-1; D perhaps matches TRBD1 (6 bases). Germline-derived CDR1 and CDR2 are LNHNV and YYDKDF (reference sequence). Trimming stripped 1 base from V and 1 base from J, with 16 bases between. The CDR3 totals 17 residues. The CDR3 region is CATSRGGTHWTNTEAFF. Here the CDR3 DNA reads TGTGCCACCAGCAGAGGGGGGACACACTGGACGAACACTGAAGCTTTCTTT.

The J gene is TRBJ1-6, the V gene TRBV10-3, with TRBD1 identical over 9 bases. Germline V gene data show CDR1 as ENHRY and CDR2 as SYGVKD. The CDR3 spans 15 residues. V lost 7 bases and J lost 10; bases outside the gene matches: 11. Here the CDR3 reads CAIKKAGTGSSPLHF. CDR3 coding DNA: TGTGCCATCAAAAAGGCCGGGACAGGGAGCTCACCCCTCCACTTT.

In its sample, this clonotype was seen many times. The rearrangement links TRBV5-1 to TRBJ1-6; the D gene is possibly TRBD1 (6 bases). V lost 7 bases, J lost 8 bases, and 13 bases lay in between. The CDR3 totals 13 residues. CDR1 SGHRS and CDR2 YFSETQ come from the germline V gene. This chain's CDR3 is CASRDTPDSPLHF. The CDR3 nucleotides read TGCGCCAGCCGGGACACGCCGGATTCACCCCTCCACTTT.

This clonotype has more than one count but fewer than ten. V and J are TRBV12-3 or TRBV12-4 and TRBJ1-1, with TRBD1 identical over 9 bases. This CDR3 spans 15 amino acids. V trimming: 5 bases; J trimming: 5 bases; junction bases outside the gene matches: 9. The DNA of the CDR3 is TGTGCCAGCAGTCTACAGGGGGCGTTGGGTACTGAAGCTTTCTTT. This encodes CASSLQGALGTEAFF.

This clonotype was detected only a few times. The chain combines TRBV7-2 with TRBJ2-2; D is undetermined. The CDR3 is 16 amino acids. V was shortened by 5 bases and J by 2 bases, with 15 bases between the two germline ends. Per germline, CDR1 SGHTA and CDR2 FQGNSA. The CDR3 region is CASSLTLGLNTGELFF. The CDR3 DNA follows: TGTGCCAGCAGCCTCACCTTGGGCCTTAACACCGGGGAGCTGTTTTTT. Full variable domain (outside the CDR3, taken from reference TRBV7-2 and TRBJ2-2): GAGVSQSPSNKVTEKGKDVELRCDPISGHTALYWYRQSLGQGLEFLIYFQGNSAPDKSGLPSDRFSAERTGGSVSTLTIQRTQQEDSAVYLCASSLTLGLNTGELFFGEGSRLTVL.

This clonotype was seen more than once but under ten times. V is TRBV20-1 and J is TRBJ1-1; D remains unclear. The CDR3 is made up of 12 amino acids. The V and J ends lost 5 bases and 1 base respectively, with 8 bases between them. Germline V lookup: CDR1 DFQATT, CDR2 SNEGSKA (reference sequence). The CDR3 DNA is TGCAGTGCTCTTGACGCGAACACTGAAGCTTTCTTT. It encodes CSALDANTEAFF.

This clonotype was recorded at least ten times. The chain joins TRBV7-3 to TRBJ1-1; 11 bases map to TRBD1. The CDR3 runs 13 residues. CDR1 is SGHTA and CDR2 is FQGTGA in the germline V gene. Germline trimming cut 5 bases from V and 7 bases from J; bases unmatched to any gene: 3. CDR3 amino acids: CASSRTGGGEAFF. In DNA, the CDR3 is TGTGCCAGCAGCCGGACAGGGGGCGGTGAAGCTTTCTTT.

This rearrangement joins TRBV28 to TRBJ2-7, with 7 nucleotides matching TRBD1. The germline V gene encodes CDR1 MDHEN and CDR2 SYDVKM. There are 14 residues in the CDR3. V lost 8 bases and J lost 2; bases outside the gene matches: 9. The CDR3 here is CASEPGQSPYEQYF. The DNA of the CDR3 is TGTGCCAGCGAGCCGGGACAGAGTCCCTACGAGCAGTACTTC. Full variable domain (rest looked up from reference TRBV28 and TRBJ2-7): DVKVTQSSRYLVKRTGEKVFLECVQDMDHENMFWYRQDPGLGLRLIYFSYDVKMKEKGDIPEGYSVSREKKERFSLILESASTNQTSMYLCASEPGQSPYEQYFGPGTRLTVT.

The sample holds a few counts of this clonotype. This chain connects TRBV20-1 to TRBJ2-5, with unresolved D. The CDR3 has 13 residues. The germline V gene has CDR1 DFQATT and CDR2 SNEGSKA (reference sequence). The V end was cut by 3 bases, the J end by 3 bases, with 11 bases between. CDR3 loop: CSASWQLKETQYF. For the CDR3, the DNA is TGCAGTGCTAGCTGGCAACTTAAAGAGACCCAGTACTTC.

This clonotype was detected only a few times. The chain combines TRBV12-3 or TRBV12-4 with TRBJ2-7, with D perhaps assigned TRBD1 or TRBD2 (6 bases each). V lost 6 bases to trimming and J lost 4 bases, with 13 bases between them. The CDR3 is 13 residues long. This CDR3 is CASSPGDRYEQYF. CDR3 nucleotide sequence: TGTGCCAGCAGCCCGGGAGACAGGTACGAGCAGTACTTC.

The chain recombines TRBV12-3 or TRBV12-4 with TRBJ1-1, with D tentatively TRBD1 (6 bases). This CDR3 is built from 12 residues. The V end was cut by 10 bases, the J end by 7 bases, with 16 bases between. CDR3 in DNA: TGTGCCACCGTAGGGACAATAGGTGAAGCTTTCTTT. It encodes CATVGTIGEAFF.

This clonotype showed up just a few times. The chain joins TRBV12-3 or TRBV12-4 to TRBJ2-7; D gene uncertain. V was cut by 2 bases and J by 4 bases, with 12 bases left in between. This CDR3 is 14 amino acids long. The CDR3 DNA reads TGTGCCAGCAGTTTAATCGCAGGAAGGTACGAGCAGTACTTC. Translating it yields CASSLIAGRYEQYF.

CDR3 sequence (DNA): TGTGCCAGCAGCCCCCACAAGGCGGGAGGCGCAGATACGCAGTATTTT. It encodes CASSPHKAGGADTQYF. This rearrangement joins TRBV7-9 to TRBJ2-3; 8 bases are a match to TRBD2. Germline V gene sequence: CDR1 SEHNR, CDR2 FQNEAQ (reference sequence). This CDR3 is built from 16 residues. V lost 5 bases, J lost 4 bases, and 11 bases stayed unmatched.

The sample holds many counts of this clonotype. This chain uses TRBV5-6 with TRBJ2-5; D is perhaps TRBD1 (6 bases). The CDR3 has 15 amino acids. Germline CDR1 and CDR2: SGHDT and YYEEEE. The ends were cut back, 3 bases at V and 5 bases at J, with 17 bases in the middle. DNA for the CDR3: TGTGCCAGCAGCTGGGCAGGGGTCCTCCCCGAGACCCAGTACTTC. It yields the protein CASSWAGVLPETQYF.

This clonotype was seen a handful of times. CDR3 coding DNA: TGTGCCAGCAGCTCAGCAAAGAGCTCCTACAATGAGCAGTTCTTC. It encodes CASSSAKSSYNEQFF. The chain couples TRBV7-6 to TRBJ2-1; no firm D call. V shed 4 bases and J shed 0 bases, with 10 bases lying between them. Per germline, CDR1 SGHVS and CDR2 FNYEAQ. The CDR3 is made up of 15 amino acids.

This clonotype was seen at least ten times. The chain combines TRBV29-1 with TRBJ2-3, with unresolved D. Trimming left V 5 bases short and J 2 bases short, with 11 bases between. The germline V gene has CDR1 SQVTM and CDR2 ANQGSEA. The CDR3 has 13 residues. CDR3 nucleotide sequence: TGCAGCGTTAAAACTATTCTCACAGATACGCAGTATTTT. Translating it yields CSVKTILTDTQYF.

V usage is TRBV2 and J usage is TRBJ1-5; perhaps TRBD1 as D (6 bases). Trimming shortened V by 7 bases and J by 4 bases, and 17 bases separated the two germline ends. The CDR3 is 15 residues long. Germline CDR1 is SNHLY and CDR2 is FYNNEI. CDR3 amino acids: CASKGTRGHNQPQHF. For the CDR3, the DNA is TGTGCCAGCAAAGGGACAAGGGGCCATAATCAGCCCCAGCATTTT.

This clonotype was seen a few times. The J gene is TRBJ1-5, the V gene TRBV18; D remains ambiguous. The CDR3 length is 14 residues. Germline values: CDR1 KGHSH, CDR2 LQKENI. Trimming left V 5 bases short and J 5 bases short, with 13 bases between. As DNA, the CDR3 is TGTGCCAGCTCAACAATCGGAGGAGATCAGCCCCAGCATTTT. Protein product: CASSTIGGDQPQHF.

The chain employs TRBV20-1 and TRBJ2-1; 7 nucleotides match TRBD1. Germline V gene sequence: CDR1 DFQATT, CDR2 SNEGSKA (reference sequence). Trimming took 3 bases from V and 3 from J; bases not matched to a gene: 11. CDR3 length: 16 amino acids. CDR3 region: CSASRMGTVDYNEQFF. CDR3 DNA sequence: TGCAGTGCTAGCCGTATGGGGACAGTAGACTACAATGAGCAGTTCTTC.

This clonotype was seen only once. This sequence joins TRBV28 and TRBJ1-2; D is unclear. This CDR3 has 15 amino acids. Germline loops: CDR1 MDHEN, CDR2 SYDVKM. The V and J ends lost 6 bases and 0 bases respectively, with 14 bases between them. The CDR3 DNA is TGTGCCAGCAGGGGCGTGAGGTCAGCTAACTATGGCTACACCTTC. Its protein is CASRGVRSANYGYTF.

This clonotype was observed a few times. This chain joins TRBV15 and TRBJ1-2; no reliable D call. Germline lookup yields CDR1 LNHNV and CDR2 YYDKDF (reference sequence). V lost 3 bases, J lost 5 bases, and 13 bases lay in between. The CDR3 spans 14 residues. The CDR3 reads CATSRNGEIYGYTF. The DNA of the CDR3 is TGTGCCACCAGCAGGAATGGGGAGATTTATGGCTACACCTTC.